This T cell receptor (beta chain) is from a study of glioma-infiltrating T cells. Study findings and constraints: Very few CDR3 sequences were shared between tissue and blood. Tissue-blood divergence was below expectation in non-neoplastic patients, above in gliomas.

To note about this clonotype: Its antigen is currently unknown. A much larger clone lies one base from this, so it may be a read error.

This CDR3 region has 12 residues. The V gene's germline CDR1 is LNHDA and CDR2 SQIVND (reference sequence). Using RNA template, CDR3s of TCR alpha and beta were amplified with iRepertoire arm-PCR. Tissue mRNA or PBMC total RNA, roughly 85-450 ng, went into one-step reverse transcription and amplification. Using its own MiXCR run on the multiplex PCR reads, TCRdb lists one record per CDR3 protein. This table holds some 99,000 distinct CDR3 sequences, around 25% found once. The sequence was obtained from a human donor with low-grade glioma or glioblastoma, undergoing nonglioma brain surgery, or in good health (not recorded which). The chain is built from TRBV19 and TRBJ2-3; D is uncertain. Sequencing was performed on glioma tissue, nonneoplastic brain tissue, or PBMCs (not recorded which). In DNA form, the CDR3 reads TGTGCCGGTAGTATACAGAGGGATACGCAGTATTTT. It codes for CAGSIQRDTQYF. The variable domain in full, completed from reference TRBV19 and TRBJ2-3, reads DGGITQSPKYLFRKEGQNVTLSCEQNLNHDAMYWYRQDPGQGLRLIYYSQIVNDFQKGDIAEGYSVSREKKESFPLTVTSAQKNPTAFYLCAGSIQRDTQYFGPGTRLTVL.